Following are 17 T cell receptor beta chains from one sample sequenced in a study of blood T cell repertoires in COVID-19. Libraries were prepared by immunoSEQ multiplex PCR; TCRdb keeps only in-frame clonotypes and omits some of them. The table has 99,000 or so clones, 81% seen once. Material: peripheral blood. The source of these receptors is a woman in her seventies with acute or convalescent COVID-19.

This clone has only a few counts. CDR3 in DNA: TGTGCCACCAGGGTCCAGGAGACCCAGTACTTC. This codes for CATRVQETQYF. The rearrangement uses TRBV10-3 and TRBJ2-5, with D tentatively TRBD1 (5 bases). The CDR3 spans 11 residues. The V gene lost 10 bases and the J gene lost 5 bases, with 11 bases spanning the gap. The germline V gene has CDR1 ENHRY and CDR2 SYGVKD.

V is TRBV21-1 and J is TRBJ2-1; the table gives TRBD2 as D, unverified against the DNA. TRBV21-1 represents a pseudogene. CDR3 length: 17 residues. CDR3 amino acids: CASSKGRQREAGNEQFF. DNA of the CDR3: TGTGCCAGCAGCAAAGGGAGGCAGCGGGAGGCGGGGAATGAGCAGTTCTTC.

The rearrangement links TRBV18 to TRBJ2-2; 7 bases map to TRBD2. The CDR3 covers 16 residues. CDR1 is KGHSH, CDR2 LQKENI, per germline. After removal of 3 bases from V and 0 bases from J, the junction contained 4 bases not matched to a gene. In DNA, the CDR3 is TGTGCCAGCTCACCCGTTCTAGCGGCGAACACCGGGGAGCTGTTTTTT. This encodes CASSPVLAANTGELFF.

This chain connects TRBV29-1 to TRBJ2-3; D is perhaps TRBD1 (6 bases). The CDR3 sequence is 15 residues long. In germline, CDR1 is SQVTM, CDR2 ANQGSEA. V dropped 5 bases and J dropped 6 bases, with 21 bases sitting between them. CDR3 sequence (DNA): TGCAGCGTTCGAACAGGGACCTCCTCGGGGGATACGCAGTATTTT. Protein product: CSVRTGTSSGDTQYF.

The count of this clone is one. The chain uses TRBV7-2 and TRBJ2-7, with 10 bases lining up with TRBD2. The CDR3 has 19 residues. V shed 1 base and J 0 bases; nucleotides not matched to a gene: 12. Germline V CDR1 and CDR2: SGHTA, FQGNSA. DNA for the CDR3: TGTGCCAGCAGCTTAGAGGGGCGGGGCCCTAGCGGGAGCTCCTACGAGCAGTACTTC. This gives the protein CASSLEGRGPSGSSYEQYF.

V gene TRBV7-2 combines with J gene TRBJ2-3, with 12 bases identical to TRBD2. The CDR3 covers 14 residues. Trimming cost V 5 bases and J 11 bases; bases outside gene matches: 8. CDR1 and CDR2 (germline): SGHTA, FQGNSA. In nucleotides, the CDR3 is TGTGCCAGCAGCCCTAGCGGGGGGGCAAATTTGCAGTATTTT. Protein: CASSPSGGANLQYF.

This clone was detected once. The chain has TRBV11-3 and TRBJ2-3, with D maybe TRBD2 (6 bases). CDR1 SGHNT and CDR2 YENEEA come from the germline V gene. This CDR3 has 12 amino acids. V lost 4 bases to trimming and J lost 6 bases, with 8 bases between them. The CDR3 here is CASSSRGDTQYF. The CDR3 nucleotides are TGTGCCAGCAGCTCCCGGGGGGATACGCAGTATTTT.

This clone was seen a few times. V usage is TRBV5-1 and J usage is TRBJ1-1; D gene unclear. Germline CDR1 and CDR2: SGHRS and YFSETQ. V lost 0 bases and J 0 bases, leaving 9 bases between the germline ends. The CDR3 covers 15 residues. The CDR3 loop is CASSLANSMNTEAFF. The CDR3 DNA sequence: TGCGCCAGCAGCTTGGCAAATTCTATGAACACTGAAGCTTTCTTT.

V gene TRBV10-3 combines with J gene TRBJ2-7; D may be TRBD2 (5 bases). V lost 0 bases to trimming and J lost 2 bases, with 11 bases between them. The CDR3 totals 15 residues. Germline loops: CDR1 ENHRY, CDR2 SYGVKD. CDR3 sequence (DNA): TGTGCCATCAGTGAGTCGACGACGGGAACCTACGAGCAGTACTTC. Its protein product is CAISESTTGTYEQYF.

The rearrangement joins TRBV15 to TRBJ2-4; D not certain. CDR3 size: 16 residues. V was pared by 5 bases and J by 1 base, with 15 bases between. Looked up from germline, CDR1 is LNHNV and CDR2 is YYDKDF (reference sequence). The CDR3 loop is CATSLRFINAKNIQYF. The CDR3 coding sequence is TGTGCCACCAGCCTGAGATTTATTAACGCCAAAAACATTCAGTACTTC.

The chain carries TRBV6-6 and TRBJ2-7; D may be TRBD1 (6 bases). The V end was cut by 4 bases, the J end by 1 base, with 8 bases between. The CDR3 is made up of 13 amino acids. Germline CDR1 MNHNY, CDR2 SVGAGI (reference sequence). CDR3 nucleotide sequence: TGTGCCAGCAGTTCCGGGACATCCTACGAGCAGTACTTC. Encoded protein: CASSSGTSYEQYF.

The chain joins TRBV30 to TRBJ1-1, with D perhaps matching TRBD1 (6 bases). The germline V and J ends were trimmed by 4 bases and 4 bases, with 16 bases remaining between them. CDR1 is GTSNPN and CDR2 is SVGIG in the germline V gene (reference sequence). The CDR3 sequence is 14 residues long. The CDR3 spells CAWIHRARGTEAFF. CDR3 bases: TGTGCCTGGATCCACAGGGCTCGGGGCACTGAAGCTTTCTTT. Using reference TRBV30 and TRBJ1-1 for the parts outside the CDR3, the full variable domain is SQTIHQWPATLVQPVGSPLSLECTVEGTSNPNLYWYRQAAGRGLQLLFYSVGIGQISSEVPQNLSASRPQDRQFILSSKKLLLSDSGFYLCAWIHRARGTEAFFGQGTRLTVV.

The chain carries TRBV9 and TRBJ1-2, with a weak D call TRBD1 (5 bases). This CDR3 has 14 amino acids. V lost 4 bases, J lost 7 bases, and 17 bases lay in between. Germline values: CDR1 SGDLS, CDR2 YYNGEE. CDR3 amino acids: CASSTLTESRGYTF. DNA for the CDR3: TGTGCCAGCAGCACCCTGACAGAATCCCGTGGCTACACCTTC.

This clone was recorded a few times. This chain connects TRBV19 to TRBJ2-1, with D possibly matching TRBD1 (5 bases). Looked up from germline, CDR1 is LNHDA and CDR2 is SQIVND (reference sequence). This CDR3 is 12 amino acids long. V was pared by 3 bases and J by 7 bases, with 7 bases between. Written as DNA, the CDR3 is TGTGCCAGTAGTATTGCAGGGAATGAGCAGTTCTTC. It translates to CASSIAGNEQFF.

This rearrangement joins TRBV27 to TRBJ2-7, with D perhaps matching TRBD1 (5 bases). The V gene lost 4 bases and the J gene lost 5 bases, with 12 bases spanning the gap. The CDR3 spans 13 residues. The germline V gene has CDR1 MNHEY and CDR2 SMNVEV (reference sequence). The CDR3 here is CASSYRSVDEQYF. CDR3 bases: TGTGCCAGCAGTTACAGGAGTGTCGACGAGCAGTACTTC.

The V and J genes are TRBV28 and TRBJ1-1, with no clear D. The CDR3 covers 14 residues. CDR1 and CDR2 (germline): MDHEN, SYDVKM. The V gene lost 8 bases and the J gene lost 2 bases, with 15 bases spanning the gap. The CDR3 loop is CASAGWRDNTEAFF. CDR3 nucleotide sequence: TGTGCCAGCGCTGGGTGGAGAGACAACACTGAAGCTTTCTTT.

This chain connects TRBV7-8 to TRBJ2-1, with D possibly TRBD1 on 6 matching bases. V was pared by 5 bases and J by 5 bases, with 16 bases between. There are 15 residues in the CDR3. The germline V gene encodes CDR1 SGHVS and CDR2 FQNEAQ. The CDR3 protein is CASSKDRAYHNEQFF. The CDR3 DNA is TGTGCCAGCAGCAAGGACAGAGCTTACCACAATGAGCAGTTCTTC.